These 28 T cell receptor beta chains were all obtained from the same sample, sequenced in a study of naive and memory T cell subsets. The beta constant-region primer was an equimolar mix of two oligonucleotides covering TRBC1 and TRBC2. Ligated cDNA was amplified by four rounds of PCR with nested alpha and beta constant-region primers and SP2. TCRdb re-called the UMI-ligation and nested PCR reads with MiXCR, one entry per CDR3 protein. The profile shows 80,000 or so distinct CDR3 sequences, about 8.2% of them singletons. Sequencing input: naive CD8+ T cells from blood. The receptor set was obtained from a human donor in good health.

The V gene is TRBV12-5, the J gene TRBJ2-7; D not resolved. Germline V gene data show CDR1 as LGHNT and CDR2 as FRNRAP. The CDR3 totals 13 residues. V gave up 3 bases and J gave up 2 bases, with 8 bases separating them. CDR3 amino acids: CASGFSPAYEQYF. The DNA for the CDR3 is TGTGCTAGTGGTTTCTCCCCAGCCTACGAGCAGTACTTC.

The chain carries TRBV2 and TRBJ1-2; a possible D gene is TRBD1 (6 bases). The V and J ends lost 0 bases and 4 bases respectively, with 6 bases between them. Per germline, CDR1 SNHLY and CDR2 FYNNEI. The CDR3 runs to 13 residues. Here the CDR3 reads CASSEAGGYGYTF. For the CDR3, the DNA is TGTGCCAGCAGTGAAGCAGGGGGCTATGGCTACACCTTC.

J is TRBJ2-1 and V is TRBV7-2; 7 bases are a match to TRBD2. The CDR3 is 20 residues long. Trimming at V came to 2 bases and at J to 1 base, leaving 17 bases not matched to a gene. The germline V gene encodes CDR1 SGHTA and CDR2 FQGNSA. CDR3 in DNA: TGTGCCAGCAGCTTAACGGCCCAGCGGGATAAACATGGTTCCTACAATGAGCAGTTCTTC. Its protein product is CASSLTAQRDKHGSYNEQFF.

This clonotype was counted many times. The genes are TRBV12-3 or TRBV12-4 and TRBJ2-1; the match to TRBD2 covers 13 bases. V lost 2 bases, J lost 8 bases, and 3 bases stayed unmatched. The CDR3 runs to 15 residues. For the CDR3, the DNA is TGTGCCAGCAGTTTAAGGACTAGCGGGAGCGATGAGCAGTTCTTC. Protein: CASSLRTSGSDEQFF.

This clonotype was counted ten times or more. The chain links TRBV20-1 to TRBJ2-7, with D possibly being TRBD2 (6 bases). The CDR3 is 14 amino acids. The V and J ends lost 1 base and 3 bases respectively, with 13 bases between them. CDR1 and CDR2 (germline): DFQATT, SNEGSKA (reference sequence). The CDR3 protein is CSARGGRQNYEQYF. DNA for the CDR3: TGCAGTGCTAGAGGGGGGAGGCAGAACTACGAGCAGTACTTC.

This clonotype was detected ten times or more. The J gene is TRBJ1-5, the V gene TRBV29-1; D is ambiguous. V lost 7 bases to trimming and J lost 3 bases, with 16 bases between them. The germline V gene encodes CDR1 SQVTM and CDR2 ANQGSEA. The CDR3 consists of 14 residues. CDR3 protein: CSATGEEFNQPQHF. CDR3 nucleotides: TGCAGCGCGACGGGAGAGGAGTTCAATCAGCCCCAGCATTTT.

V is TRBV27 and J is TRBJ1-5; 10 nucleotides align to TRBD1. V was pared by 5 bases and J by 4 bases, with 5 bases of the junction left unmatched. This CDR3 is 15 amino acids long. Germline CDR1 reads MNHEY; CDR2 reads SMNVEV (reference sequence). The CDR3 nucleotides are TGTGCCAGCAGTATGGGACAGGGGAATAATCAGCCCCAGCATTTT. This translates into CASSMGQGNNQPQHF.

The chain links TRBV10-3 to TRBJ2-3; TRBD2 might be the D (6 bases). This CDR3 comprises 15 residues. V shed 2 bases and J shed 8 bases, with 17 bases lying between them. Germline CDR1 ENHRY, CDR2 SYGVKD. CDR3 sequence: CAISEGRDLGGTQYF. The DNA of the CDR3 is TGTGCCATCAGTGAGGGCCGGGACTTAGGAGGTACGCAGTATTTT.

This clonotype was seen ten or more times. The CDR3 region has the DNA TGCAGCGTTGCAGGACTCCTAGGGGAGTACAATGAGCAGTTCTTC. Amino acids: CSVAGLLGEYNEQFF. The chain links TRBV29-1 to TRBJ2-1; either TRBD1 or TRBD2 may supply D (5 bases each). This CDR3 comprises 15 residues. With 4 bases removed from V and 4 bases from J, the gap between germline ends came to 17 bases. Germline V lookup: CDR1 SQVTM, CDR2 ANQGSEA.

This clonotype was observed at least ten times. The J gene is TRBJ2-1, the V gene TRBV6-6, with 7 bases identical to TRBD2. J gave up 2 bases and V 4 bases, and 8 bases lay outside the gene matches. This CDR3 contains 16 residues. CDR1 is MNHNY and CDR2 is SVGAGI in the germline V gene (reference sequence). The CDR3 DNA sequence: TGTGCCAGCAGTTTAGGCGGGAGCGCGACCTACAATGAGCAGTTCTTC. This codes for CASSLGGSATYNEQFF.

There are a few counts of this clonotype. The chain carries TRBV6-1 and TRBJ2-7; D is unresolved. The CDR3 loop spans 15 amino acids. Germline CDR1 is MNHNS and CDR2 is SASEGT. V was shortened by 4 bases and J by 2 bases, with 15 bases between the two germline ends. The CDR3 reads CASSGSRVITYEQYF. The CDR3 nucleotides are TGTGCCAGCAGTGGTAGTAGGGTGATAACCTACGAGCAGTACTTC.

This clonotype was seen more than once but under ten times. The V and J genes are TRBV29-1 and TRBJ1-5; D is perhaps TRBD1 (5 bases). CDR1 and CDR2 from the germline V gene are SQVTM and ANQGSEA. The CDR3 is made up of 13 amino acids. Trimming stripped 5 bases from V and 4 bases from J, with 12 bases between. The DNA of the CDR3 is TGCAGCGTTCGATCGACAGAGAATCAGCCCCAGCATTTT. Its translation: CSVRSTENQPQHF. Drawing the rest from reference TRBV29-1 and TRBJ1-5, the complete variable domain is SAVISQKPSRDICQRGTSLTIQCQVDSQVTMMFWYRQQPGQSLTLIATANQGSEATYESGFVIDKFPISRPNLTFSTLTVSNMSPEDSSIYLCSVRSTENQPQHFGDGTRLSIL.

The chain couples TRBV7-9 to TRBJ2-3, with D hard to call. V shed 4 bases and J shed 2 bases, with 13 bases lying between them. The CDR3 spans 15 residues. Germline V CDR1 and CDR2: SEHNR, FQNEAQ (reference sequence). Written as DNA, the CDR3 is TGTGCCAGCAGCTACCGGGCCCTTCACACAGATACGCAGTATTTT. It is translated as CASSYRALHTDTQYF.

The genes are TRBV6-4 and TRBJ2-1; possibly TRBD2 for D (5 bases). The V end lost 5 bases, the J end lost 6 bases, and 14 bases lay between the germline ends. CDR3 length equals 14 residues. Germline V gene sequence: CDR1 MRHNA, CDR2 SNTAGT. CDR3 amino acids: CASSSLGLSNEQFF. The DNA for the CDR3 is TGTGCCAGCAGTAGCCTAGGACTGAGCAATGAGCAGTTCTTC.

This clonotype has more than one count but fewer than ten. The J gene is TRBJ2-2, the V gene TRBV3-1; D unresolved. Per germline, CDR1 LGHDT and CDR2 YNNKEL (reference sequence). The CDR3 has 16 residues. V lost 0 bases, J lost 4 bases, and 12 bases lay in between. CDR3 nucleotide sequence: TGTGCCAGCAGCCAAGAAGGCCTAGAACCCACCGGGGAGCTGTTTTTT. It is translated as CASSQEGLEPTGELFF. The variable domain in full, with the rest retrieved from reference TRBV3-1 and TRBJ2-2, is DTAVSQTPKYLVTQMGNDKSIKCEQNLGHDTMYWYKQDSKKFLKIMFSYNNKELIINETVPNRFSPKSPDKAHLNLHINSLELGDSAVYFCASSQEGLEPTGELFFGEGSRLTVL.

This clonotype came up many times. V gene TRBV7-6 combines with J gene TRBJ2-1; a weak D match, TRBD2 (5 bases). This CDR3 comprises 12 residues. The germline V gene encodes CDR1 SGHVS and CDR2 FNYEAQ. The V end lost 2 bases, the J end lost 9 bases, and 8 bases lay between the germline ends. The chain's CDR3 is CASSLNRGEQFF. The DNA of the CDR3 is TGTGCCAGCAGCTTAAACCGGGGTGAGCAGTTCTTC.

This clonotype was detected ten times or more. The V gene is TRBV10-3, the J gene TRBJ2-3, with 9 positions matching TRBD2. The V gene end was trimmed by 6 bases and the J gene end by 2 bases; junction bases not matched to a gene: 9. Germline-derived CDR1 and CDR2 are ENHRY and SYGVKD. CDR3 length: 16 amino acids. DNA of the CDR3: TGTGCCATCAGACGATGGACTAGCGCGGACACAGATACGCAGTATTTT. Amino acid sequence: CAIRRWTSADTDTQYF.

This clonotype was counted only a few times. The J gene is TRBJ2-7, the V gene TRBV27, with D possibly matching TRBD2 (5 bases). Germline CDR1 is MNHEY and CDR2 is SMNVEV (reference sequence). This CDR3 contains 15 residues. V lost 8 bases to trimming and J lost 1 base, with 18 bases between them. CDR3 sequence (DNA): TGTGCCAGCCGCCAACGGAGCGGTACATCCTACGAGCAGTACTTC. The encoded protein is CASRQRSGTSYEQYF.

This clonotype was observed many times. This sequence joins TRBV12-3 or TRBV12-4 and TRBJ2-2, with 9 bases matching TRBD1. CDR3 length: 12 residues. V was clipped by 4 bases and J by 15 bases; unmatched bases: 6. This chain's CDR3 is CASSSGTGRLFF. As DNA, the CDR3 is TGTGCCAGCAGTTCCGGGACAGGGAGGTTGTTTTTT.

There are many counts of this clonotype. This chain connects TRBV6-2 or TRBV6-3 to TRBJ2-7; possibly TRBD1 for D (5 bases). Germline V gene lookup returns CDR1 MNHEY and CDR2 SVGEGT. The CDR3 has 13 amino acids. V lost 4 bases, J lost 2 bases, and 9 bases lay in between. The CDR3 reads CASSFQGTYEQYF. The CDR3 DNA follows: TGTGCCAGCAGTTTTCAGGGAACCTACGAGCAGTACTTC.

V and J are TRBV10-3 and TRBJ2-5; D ambiguous. V was pared by 3 bases and J by 2 bases, with 1 base between. The CDR3 has 11 residues. Per the germline V gene, CDR1 is ENHRY and CDR2 is SYGVKD. DNA for the CDR3: TGTGCCATCAGTGAACAAGAGACCCAGTACTTC. This sequence encodes CAISEQETQYF.

As for this clonotype: A much larger clone lies one base from this, so it may be a read error. The rearrangement joins TRBV12-3 or TRBV12-4 to TRBJ2-1, with D unresolved. The V and J ends lost 2 bases and 9 bases respectively, with 2 bases between them. The CDR3 has 10 amino acids. The CDR3 coding sequence is TGTGCCAGCAGTTTAAGTGAGCAGTTCTTC. As protein: CASSLSEQFF.

The rearrangement links TRBV4-1 to TRBJ1-2, with D uncertain. This CDR3 is built from 13 residues. Per the germline V gene, CDR1 is MGHRA and CDR2 is YSYEKL. Trimming cost V 3 bases and J 4 bases, with 9 bases left between them. The CDR3 here is CASSQRERYGYTF. Written as DNA, the CDR3 is TGCGCCAGCAGCCAGAGAGAACGCTATGGCTACACCTTC.

This sequence joins TRBV4-2 and TRBJ2-7, with 7 bases fitting TRBD2. The CDR3 loop spans 15 amino acids. V lost 7 bases and J lost 7; bases outside the gene matches: 16. Germline CDR1 reads LGHNA; CDR2 reads YNFKEQ. The CDR3 coding sequence is TGTGCCAGCACCTATACAAATCGGGGGGATGGAGAGCAGTACTTC. This encodes CASTYTNRGDGEQYF.

This clonotype was seen at least ten times. The CDR3 nucleotides are TGTGCCAGCAGCTTAGTTGCAGGGACGACTGAAGCTTTCTTT. As protein: CASSLVAGTTEAFF. The chain is built from TRBV7-9 and TRBJ1-1; a weak D match, TRBD1 (5 bases). Trimming left V 1 base short and J 5 bases short, with 11 bases between. This CDR3 spans 14 amino acids. Germline loops: CDR1 SEHNR, CDR2 FQNEAQ (reference sequence).

The chain has TRBV11-2 and TRBJ2-5, with D maybe TRBD2 (5 bases). The V end lost 2 bases, the J end lost 5 bases, and 12 bases lay between the germline ends. The CDR3 loop spans 14 amino acids. Germline V gives CDR1 SGHAT, CDR2 FQNNGV. The CDR3 nucleotides are TGTGCCAGCAGCTTAACTGCAGGCGGGGAGACCCAGTACTTC. Amino acids: CASSLTAGGETQYF. Full variable domain (missing parts from reference TRBV11-2 and TRBJ2-5): EAGVAQSPRYKIIEKRQSVAFWCNPISGHATLYWYQQILGQGPKLLIQFQNNGVVDDSQLPKDRFSAERLKGVDSTLKIQPAKLEDSAVYLCASSLTAGGETQYFGPGTRLLVL.

This clonotype has just a few counts. CDR3 nucleotide sequence: TGTGCCAGTAGCTTCGGGCTAGCCGCTACGCAGTATTTT. Encoded protein: CASSFGLAATQYF. This sequence joins TRBV19 and TRBJ2-3; D might be TRBD2 (5 bases). Per the germline V gene, CDR1 is LNHDA and CDR2 is SQIVND (reference sequence). V was shortened by 6 bases and J by 8 bases, with 15 bases between the two germline ends. The length of the CDR3 is 13 residues.

This clonotype was recorded many times. This sequence joins TRBV27 and TRBJ2-7, with 9 bases identical to TRBD1. The V gene's germline CDR1 is MNHEY and CDR2 SMNVEV (reference sequence). CDR3 length equals 15 residues. The trim removed 1 base at V and 5 bases at J, leaving 6 bases unmatched. For the CDR3, the DNA is TGTGCCAGCAGTTTATTCCCGGGACAGGGAAACGAGCAGTACTTC. It yields the protein CASSLFPGQGNEQYF.